Listed below are T cell receptor beta chains from one sample, sequenced in a study of blood T cell repertoires in COVID-19. Only in-frame clones appear in the TCRdb table, and some are missing; sequencing was by immunoSEQ multiplex PCR. The sample has 200,000 or so clones, approximately 88% seen once. The sequencing sample was made of PBMCs or T cells enriched from blood (not recorded which). These receptors were taken from a woman between 18 and 29 years old who had recovered from COVID-19. The CDR3 runs from the conserved cysteine through the conserved F or W. D genes are given only for firm matches. The size of a clone is reported for some rows only, either as once, few or many, or as a class for expanded clones.

v_call: TRBV20-1
cdr3_length: 15
clone_size: .
d_call: .
j_call: TRBJ1-1
cdr3_aa: CSASSPPLMNTEAFF
cdr3_nt: TGCAGTGCTAGTTCCCCCCCACTGATGAACACTGAAGCTTTCTTT

v_call: TRBV5-4
cdr3_length: 15
clone_size: once
d_call: .
j_call: TRBJ1-3
cdr3_aa: CASSLDRSSGNTIYF
cdr3_nt: TGTGCCAGCAGCTTGGACAGGAGCTCTGGAAACACCATATATTTT

v_call: TRBV24-1
cdr3_length: 15
clone_size: .
d_call: TRBD2
j_call: TRBJ2-5
cdr3_aa: CATSDSGISQETQYF
cdr3_nt: TGTGCCACCAGTGATAGCGGGATTAGCCAAGAGACCCAGTACTTC

v_call: TRBV7-9
cdr3_length: 13
clone_size: once
d_call: .
j_call: TRBJ1-4
cdr3_aa: CASSPDTHEKLFF
cdr3_nt: TGTGCCAGCAGCCCGGACACCCATGAAAAACTGTTTTTT

v_call: TRBV6-4
cdr3_length: 14
clone_size: .
d_call: TRBD1
j_call: TRBJ2-7
cdr3_aa: CASSPDRASHEQYF
cdr3_nt: TGTGCCAGCAGCCCGGACAGGGCTTCGCACGAGCAGTACTTC

v_call: TRBV5-1
cdr3_length: 17
clone_size: .
d_call: .
j_call: TRBJ2-2
cdr3_aa: CASSLSELGTNTGELFF
cdr3_nt: TGCGCCAGCAGCTTGTCCGAACTAGGGACGAACACCGGGGAGCTGTTTTTT

v_call: TRBV19
cdr3_length: 13
clone_size: .
d_call: TRBD1
j_call: TRBJ2-7
cdr3_aa: CASTNQGTGEQYF
cdr3_nt: TGTGCCAGTACCAATCAAGGGACAGGCGAGCAGTACTTC

v_call: TRBV12-3/TRBV12-4
cdr3_length: 13
clone_size: .
d_call: TRBD1
j_call: TRBJ1-2
cdr3_aa: CASRPDRDYGYTF
cdr3_nt: TGTGCCAGCAGGCCGGACAGGGACTATGGCTACACCTTC

v_call: TRBV5-5
cdr3_length: 15
clone_size: once
d_call: TRBD1
j_call: TRBJ2-2
cdr3_aa: CASRGGAENTGELFF
cdr3_nt: TGTGCCAGCCGAGGGGGCGCGGAAAACACCGGGGAGCTGTTTTTT

v_call: TRBV27
cdr3_length: 17
clone_size: .
d_call: .
j_call: TRBJ2-6
cdr3_aa: CASGQGSPSTGANVLTF
cdr3_nt: TGTGCCAGCGGTCAGGGTTCGCCCTCAACTGGGGCCAACGTCCTGACTTTC

v_call: TRBV11-2
cdr3_length: 15
clone_size: .
d_call: TRBD2
j_call: TRBJ2-7
cdr3_aa: CASSYSTGGTYEQYF
cdr3_nt: TGTGCCAGCAGCTATAGCACCGGGGGGACCTACGAGCAGTACTTC

v_call: TRBV2
cdr3_length: 14
clone_size: .
d_call: .
j_call: TRBJ2-2
cdr3_aa: CASSTGTSAGELFF
cdr3_nt: TGTGCCAGCAGCACAGGGACCTCGGCTGGGGAGCTGTTTTTT

v_call: TRBV2
cdr3_length: 15
clone_size: once
d_call: TRBD1
j_call: TRBJ1-1
cdr3_aa: CASSGGQLMNTEAFF
cdr3_nt: TGTGCCAGCAGTGGGGGACAGCTTATGAACACTGAAGCTTTCTTT

v_call: TRBV12-3/TRBV12-4
cdr3_length: 12
clone_size: .
d_call: .
j_call: TRBJ1-2
cdr3_aa: CASSFARNGYTF
cdr3_nt: TGTGCCAGCAGTTTTGCCAGGAATGGCTACACCTTC

v_call: TRBV28
cdr3_length: 15
clone_size: .
d_call: .
j_call: TRBJ2-3
cdr3_aa: CASSSTLGATDTQYF
cdr3_nt: TGTGCCAGCAGCTCAACGCTGGGGGCAACAGATACGCAGTATTTT

v_call: TRBV19
cdr3_length: 16
clone_size: .
d_call: TRBD1
j_call: TRBJ2-3
cdr3_aa: CASSIGWGQGADTQYF
cdr3_nt: TGTGCCAGTAGTATAGGGTGGGGACAGGGGGCAGATACGCAGTATTTT

v_call: TRBV9
cdr3_length: 14
clone_size: .
d_call: .
j_call: TRBJ1-2
cdr3_aa: CASSVRESAHGYTF
cdr3_nt: TGTGCCAGCAGCGTGAGGGAGTCGGCGCATGGCTACACCTTC

v_call: TRBV6-5
cdr3_length: 14
clone_size: once
d_call: TRBD1
j_call: TRBJ1-3
cdr3_aa: CASRPGGFGNTIYF
cdr3_nt: TGTGCCAGCAGACCAGGGGGCTTTGGAAACACCATATATTTT

v_call: TRBV5-4
cdr3_length: 15
clone_size: few
d_call: .
j_call: TRBJ1-4
cdr3_aa: CASSPRGDGNEKLFF
cdr3_nt: TGTGCCAGCAGCCCACGCGGGGATGGTAATGAAAAACTGTTTTTT

v_call: TRBV21-1
cdr3_length: 15
clone_size: .
d_call: .
j_call: TRBJ2-5
cdr3_aa: CASSKGGQGVETQYF
cdr3_nt: TGTGCCAGCAGCAAAGGGGGACAGGGCGTAGAGACCCAGTACTTC

v_call: TRBV19
cdr3_length: 13
clone_size: .
d_call: .
j_call: TRBJ1-2
cdr3_aa: CASSMGQMYGYTF
cdr3_nt: TGTGCCAGTAGTATGGGGCAGATGTATGGCTACACCTTC

v_call: TRBV21-1
cdr3_length: 15
clone_size: .
d_call: .
j_call: TRBJ2-3
cdr3_aa: CASSKDHRVTDTQYF
cdr3_nt: TGTGCCAGCAGCAAGGATCACAGAGTCACAGATACGCAGTATTTT

v_call: TRBV6-5
cdr3_length: 14
clone_size: few
d_call: .
j_call: TRBJ1-1
cdr3_aa: CASSYQGRRTEAFF
cdr3_nt: TGTGCCAGCAGTTACCAGGGGCGCCGCACTGAAGCTTTCTTT

v_call: TRBV7-9
cdr3_length: 18
clone_size: .
d_call: TRBD1
j_call: TRBJ2-3
cdr3_aa: CASPFGTGADIRGDTQYF
cdr3_nt: TGTGCCAGCCCCTTCGGGACAGGCGCGGATATCCGGGGGGATACGCAGTATTTT

v_call: TRBV18
cdr3_length: 16
clone_size: .
d_call: TRBD1
j_call: TRBJ1-4
cdr3_aa: CASSPPGTGANEKLFF
cdr3_nt: TGTGCCAGCTCACCACCGGGGACAGGAGCAAATGAAAAACTGTTTTTT

v_call: TRBV6-4
cdr3_length: 15
clone_size: .
d_call: .
j_call: TRBJ2-1
cdr3_aa: CASSKRGGQVREQFF
cdr3_nt: TGTGCCAGCAGTAAAAGGGGGGGGCAAGTGCGGGAGCAGTTCTTC

v_call: TRBV7-6
cdr3_length: 16
clone_size: .
d_call: .
j_call: TRBJ2-3
cdr3_aa: CASSAGYDRSTDTQYF
cdr3_nt: TGTGCCAGCAGTGCCGGGTACGACAGGAGCACAGATACGCAGTATTTT

v_call: TRBV14
cdr3_length: 16
clone_size: .
d_call: TRBD1
j_call: TRBJ2-3
cdr3_aa: CASSRIDRARGDTQYF
cdr3_nt: TGTGCCAGCAGCCGAATCGACAGGGCTCGGGGAGATACGCAGTATTTT

v_call: TRBV5-1
cdr3_length: 17
clone_size: .
d_call: TRBD1
j_call: TRBJ1-4
cdr3_aa: CASSARGTGGTNEKLFF
cdr3_nt: TGCGCCAGCAGCGCACGCGGGACAGGGGGAACTAATGAAAAACTGTTTTTT